This T cell receptor (beta chain) was recorded in a study of cytomegalovirus exposure and HLA in healthy donors. Study-level background: Among the roughly 400 donors who were genotyped, about 79% fell in the genetic ancestry cluster that is associated with self-reported Caucasian donors.

Overall study findings and caveats: Later work associated fewer than 20,000 TCR beta sequences with HLA alleles at 0.05 false discovery rate.

Comments on this clone: Its specificity is unknown.

Vbeta (60) and Jbeta (13) primers were used in the PCR. TCRdb's table, derived via immunoSEQ multiplex PCR, lists solely in-frame clones and lacks some. The sample includes 150,000 to 180,000 clones, roughly 84% of them seen just once. Germline V lookup: CDR1 ENHRY, CDR2 SYGVKD. The CDR3 is made up of 16 amino acids. The genes are TRBV10-3 and TRBJ2-5; 9 bases match TRBD2. The DNA end favors TRBJ2-7, so the J call may be wrong. The source of this sequence is a woman aged 18-29 years in good health and CMV-seronegative. Sequencing was performed on PBMCs. The DNA for the CDR3 is TGTGCCATCAGGAACCGACTGACTAGCGGATCCTACGAGCAGTACTTC. Residues: CAIRNRLTSGSYEQYF.